The 6 T cell receptor beta chains presented below share a single source sample, sequenced in a study of beta chain features in type 1 diabetes. Study-wide findings and caveats: Across all four CD4+ subsets, people with type 1 diabetes showed modestly shorter TCRB CDR3s.

Antigen specificity for these receptors is unknown. The entirety of the isolated RNA underwent reverse transcription, so expressed TCRB transcripts were sequenced. Only in-frame clones appear in the TCRdb table, and some are missing; sequencing was by immunoSEQ multiplex PCR. This sample has nearly 700,000 clones; about an eighth occur once, and the top ten carry approximately 0.022%. Specimen: naive CD4+ T cells from blood. The receptors stem from a man younger than 35 with type 1 diabetes.

The chain couples TRBV29-1 to TRBJ1-4; no clear D gene. CDR3 size: 13 residues. CDR1 is SQVTM, CDR2 ANQGSEA, per germline. Trimming took off 4 bases at V and 7 bases at J, with 13 bases between the two ends. The CDR3 sequence is CSVGPLSGEKLFF. In nucleotides, the CDR3 is TGCAGCGTTGGCCCACTCTCGGGTGAAAAACTGTTTTTT.

The chain recombines TRBV28 with TRBJ1-4, with 7 nucleotides matching TRBD1. Looked up from germline, CDR1 is MDHEN and CDR2 is SYDVKM. The CDR3 consists of 14 residues. The trim removed 4 bases at V and 4 bases at J, leaving 3 bases unmatched. CDR3 in amino acids: CASSYGTDNEKLFF. The CDR3 region has the DNA TGTGCCAGCAGTTACGGGACAGATAATGAAAAACTGTTTTTT.

This clone has more than one count but fewer than ten. This chain connects TRBV7-9 to TRBJ1-1; unclear D gene. The CDR3 sequence is 13 residues long. Germline loops: CDR1 SEHNR, CDR2 FQNEAQ (reference sequence). Deletions cut 5 bases from V and 0 bases from J, with 7 bases between. As DNA, the CDR3 is TGTGCCAGCAGCGACAACATGAACACTGAAGCTTTCTTT. The encoded protein is CASSDNMNTEAFF. Full variable domain (rest looked up from reference TRBV7-9 and TRBJ1-1): DTGVSQNPRHKITKRGQNVTFRCDPISEHNRLYWYRQTLGQGPEFLTYFQNEAQLEKSRLLSDRFSAERPKGSFSTLEIQRTEQGDSAMYLCASSDNMNTEAFFGQGTRLTVV.

This clone showed up just a few times. CDR3 residues: CASSQDSNFGGPQHF. As DNA, the CDR3 is TGCGCCAGCAGCCAAGATAGTAACTTCGGGGGGCCCCAGCATTTT. This chain joins TRBV4-1 and TRBJ1-5; D perhaps matches TRBD1 (5 bases). CDR3 size: 15 residues. Between the trimmed V and J ends, which lost 0 bases and 9 bases, there was a span of 15 bases. Germline loops: CDR1 MGHRA, CDR2 YSYEKL.

The rearrangement joins TRBV5-1 to TRBJ2-2, with TRBD1 matching over 10 bases. This CDR3 spans 17 amino acids. Germline lookup yields CDR1 SGHRS and CDR2 YFSETQ. V was clipped by 4 bases and J by 5 bases; unmatched bases: 11. CDR3 DNA sequence: TGCGCCAGCAGCGAAGGTTCCGGGACAGGGGTTACCGGGGAGCTGTTTTTT. It yields the protein CASSEGSGTGVTGELFF.

This clone has a handful of counts. The rearrangement uses TRBV7-9 and TRBJ1-6; D gene uncertain. The germline V gene encodes CDR1 SEHNR and CDR2 FQNEAQ (reference sequence). CDR3 length: 13 amino acids. V was cut by 5 bases and J by 7 bases, with 9 bases left in between. In DNA, the CDR3 is TGTGCCAGCAGCCGGAATCAGAATTCACCCCTCCACTTT. Encoded protein: CASSRNQNSPLHF.